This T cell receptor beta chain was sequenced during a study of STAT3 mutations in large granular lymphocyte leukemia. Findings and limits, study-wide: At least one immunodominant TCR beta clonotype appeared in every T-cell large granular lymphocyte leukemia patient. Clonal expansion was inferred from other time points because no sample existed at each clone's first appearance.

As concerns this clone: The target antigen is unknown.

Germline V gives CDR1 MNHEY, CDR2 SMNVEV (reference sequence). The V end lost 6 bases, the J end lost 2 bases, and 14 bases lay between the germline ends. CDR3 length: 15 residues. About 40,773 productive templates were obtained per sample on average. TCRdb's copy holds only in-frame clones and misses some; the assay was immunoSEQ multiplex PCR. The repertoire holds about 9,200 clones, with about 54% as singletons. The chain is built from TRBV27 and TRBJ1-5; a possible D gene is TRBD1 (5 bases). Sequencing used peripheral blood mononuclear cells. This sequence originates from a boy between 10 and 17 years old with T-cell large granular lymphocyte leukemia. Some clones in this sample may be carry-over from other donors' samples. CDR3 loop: CASSPGSGGNQPQHF. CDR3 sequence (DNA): TGTGCCAGCAGCCCGGGCTCGGGGGGCAATCAGCCCCAGCATTTT.